This passage covers 13 T cell receptor beta chains from one sample sequenced in a study of T cells in women clearing cervical HPV infection (dated by TCRdb to 2017 to 2018). Library preparation was by the immunoSEQ multiplex PCR assay. TCRdb mirrors the immuneACCESS table, restricted to in-frame sequences. Some clones are absent from its copies; in checked studies, under half trace to an unresolved V gene, and the reason for the others is unknown. The sample has about 46,000 clones on record. Approximately 34% of the sample lies in the top ten. The sequencing input was blood buffy coat. The source of these receptors is a woman aged 18 to 75 with a cervical HPV16 infection that either progressed to CIN3+ or cleared (not recorded which).

With respect to this clone: The sequenced fragment ends 3 residues before the CDR3 boundary, so the rest is inferred from the germline J gene. This chain uses TRBV20-1 with TRBJ2-7, with D possibly matching TRBD2 (6 bases). V lost 3 bases and J lost 5, with 14 bases in between. Looked up from germline, CDR1 is DFQATT and CDR2 is SNEGSKA (reference sequence). The CDR3 has 13 amino acids. The CDR3 DNA, read in part, is TGCAGTGCTAGGGGGGACTCCCTTCACGAG. Translating gives CSARGDSLHE. The full-length CDR3 reads as CSARGDSLHEQYF.

As concerns this clone: The read stops 3 residues short of the end of the CDR3; the missing end is completed from the germline J gene. V is TRBV7-3 and J is TRBJ1-1; D is unclear. Germline-derived CDR1 and CDR2 are SGHTA and FQGTGA. CDR3 length equals 13 residues. V was shortened by 7 bases and J by 0 bases, with 9 bases between the two germline ends. The CDR3 DNA, read in part, is TGTGCCAGCACTGAACAGATGAACACTGAA. This sequence encodes CASTEQMNTE. The entire CDR3 is CASTEQMNTEAFF.

In regard to this clone: The CDR3 end falls 3 residues outside the read, so it is completed with the germline J gene. The rearrangement uses TRBV5-4 and TRBJ2-5; D call uncertain. The germline V gene encodes CDR1 SGHNT and CDR2 YYREEE (reference sequence). V gave up 0 bases and J gave up 3 bases, with 6 bases separating them. The CDR3 runs to 13 residues. This CDR3 is CASSLEQKETQYF. CDR3 DNA (partial): TGTGCCAGCAGCTTGGAACAGAAAGAGACC.

Of note for this clone: The read falls 3 residues short of the CDR3 end, and the missing part is taken from the germline J gene. The chain has TRBV7-3 and TRBJ2-1, with 9 bases matching TRBD2. The CDR3 has 16 residues. CDR1 is SGHTA and CDR2 is FQGTGA in the germline V gene. After removal of 5 bases from V and 7 bases from J, the junction contained 12 bases not matched to a gene. This CDR3 reads CASSPTGTSRRNEQFF. CDR3 bases read: TGTGCCAGCAGCCCAACCGGGACTAGCCGTCGAAATGAG.

Concerning this clone itself: The read stops 3 residues short of the end of the CDR3; the missing end is completed from the germline J gene. J is TRBJ2-3 and V is TRBV10-3; D perhaps matches TRBD1 (5 bases). The CDR3 contains 13 residues. Germline CDR1 reads ENHRY; CDR2 reads SYGVKD. The covered CDR3 bases are TGTGCCATCAGTTTCGATCCCTCAGGGACG. The encoded protein is CAISFDPSGT. The complete CDR3 sequence is CAISFDPSGTQYF.

Details on this clone: The read is 3 residues too short to cover the CDR3 end, so that end is filled in from the germline J gene. The genes are TRBV18 and TRBJ2-7; possible D gene TRBD2, 5 bases. CDR1 and CDR2 from the germline V gene are KGHSH and LQKENI. Trimming took off 1 base at V and 0 bases at J, with 10 bases between the two ends. There are 15 residues in the CDR3. The sequenced part of the CDR3 DNA is TGTGCCAGCTCACCACGGACGGGGAACTCCTACGAG. Encoded protein: CASSPRTGNSYE. The whole CDR3 sequence reads CASSPRTGNSYEQYF.

Details on this clone: Read sequence stops 3 residues before the CDR3 end, and the germline J gene provides the missing end. The chain couples TRBV6-2 or TRBV6-3 to TRBJ2-3; D gene unclear. This CDR3 has 14 residues. V gave up 5 bases and J gave up 5 bases, with 14 bases separating them. Germline CDR1 MNHEY, CDR2 SVGEGT. This CDR3 reads CASSPLIEVDTQYF. CDR3 bases read: TGTGCCAGCAGTCCCCTTATTGAGGTAGATACG.

A note on this clone: The CDR3 is cut off 3 residues early in the read; its end comes from the germline J gene. The chain couples TRBV18 to TRBJ2-4; D possibly corresponds to TRBD1 (5 bases). Germline loops: CDR1 KGHSH, CDR2 LQKENI. This CDR3 has 14 amino acids. CDR3 amino acids: CASSPPGANYGQYF. CDR3 DNA (partial): TGTGCCAGCTCACCACCAGGGGCCAACTATGGT.

Comment on this clone: The CDR3 is cut off 3 residues early in the read; its end comes from the germline J gene. The chain has TRBV5-1 and TRBJ1-4, with 9 bases fitting TRBD1. The CDR3 length is 15 residues. The V gene's germline CDR1 is SGHRS and CDR2 YFSETQ. J lost 8 bases, V lost 0 bases, and 5 bases had no gene match. The CDR3 DNA, read in part, is TGCGCCAGCAGCTTGGAGGGACAGGGAGAGGAAAAA. Amino acids: CASSLEGQGEEK. The whole CDR3 sequence reads CASSLEGQGEEKLFF. Using reference TRBV5-1 and TRBJ1-4 for the parts outside the CDR3, the full variable domain is KAGVTQTPRYLIKTRGQQVTLSCSPISGHRSVSWYQQTPGQGLQFLFEYFSETQRNKGNFPGRFSGRQFSNSRSEMNVSTLELGDSALYLCASSLEGQGEEKLFFGSGTQLSVL.

In regard to this clone: The read stops 3 residues short of the end of the CDR3; the missing end is completed from the germline J gene. This chain joins TRBV5-1 and TRBJ2-7; D possibly corresponds to TRBD1 (6 bases). This CDR3 spans 15 amino acids. The V gene's germline CDR1 is SGHRS and CDR2 YFSETQ. Deletions cut 0 bases from V and 6 bases from J, with 16 bases between. The sequenced part of the CDR3 DNA is TGCGCCAGCAGCTTGGGTACAGGGTCAGGGAGCGAG. This encodes CASSLGTGSGSE. The full CDR3 is CASSLGTGSGSEQYF.

For this clone: The read comes to an end 3 residues before the CDR3 does, leaving the germline J gene to fill in the end. The chain joins TRBV12-3 or TRBV12-4 to TRBJ2-1; D gene uncertain. V was shortened by 4 bases and J by 3 bases, with 4 bases between the two germline ends. CDR3 length equals 12 residues. Partial CDR3 DNA: TGTGCCAGCAGTTCCCGCTACAATGAG. This encodes CASSSRYNE. The whole CDR3 is CASSSRYNEQFF.

A note on this clone: The CDR3 end lies 3 residues beyond the end of the read and is filled in from the germline J gene. The chain joins TRBV10-1 to TRBJ2-1; 7 bases align to TRBD1. J lost 4 bases, V lost 9 bases, and 6 bases had no gene match. The CDR3 totals 13 residues. Per germline, CDR1 WNHNN and CDR2 SYGVQD (reference sequence). The DNA read from the CDR3 is TGCGCCAGTTACAGGGGAGAGTACAATGAG. It yields the protein CASYRGEYNE. The whole CDR3 is CASYRGEYNEQFF.

Notes on this clone: The sequence runs out 3 residues before the end of the CDR3; the remainder is reconstructed from the germline J gene. The chain has TRBV29-1 and TRBJ1-4; TRBD1 agrees at 9 bases. Germline V gene sequence: CDR1 SQVTM, CDR2 ANQGSEA. The CDR3 runs to 18 residues. The CDR3 protein is CSVEDRSDRGRTGSKLFF. The sequenced CDR3 bases are TGCAGCGTTGAAGATCGATCGGACAGGGGCAGGACAGGGTCGAAA.